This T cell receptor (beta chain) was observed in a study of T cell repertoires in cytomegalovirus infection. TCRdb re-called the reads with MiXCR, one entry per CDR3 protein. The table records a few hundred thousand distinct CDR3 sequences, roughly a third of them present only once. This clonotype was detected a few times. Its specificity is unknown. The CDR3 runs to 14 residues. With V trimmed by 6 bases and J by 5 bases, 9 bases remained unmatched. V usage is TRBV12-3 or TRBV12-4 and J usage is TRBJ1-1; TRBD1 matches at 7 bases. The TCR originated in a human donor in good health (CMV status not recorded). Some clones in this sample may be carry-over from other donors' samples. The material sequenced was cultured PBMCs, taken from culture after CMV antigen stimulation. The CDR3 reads CASRPDREGTEAFF. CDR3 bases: TGTGCCAGCAGGCCTGACAGGGAGGGGACTGAAGCTTTCTTT.